This TCR beta chain was observed in a study of T cell responses to AZD1222 COVID-19 vaccine. Study outcomes and limitations: Spike regions recognized by vaccine-associated CD4 TCRs spanned the protein, led by 160-218 and 743-854.

Only in-frame clones appear in the TCRdb table, and some are missing; sequencing was by immunoSEQ multiplex PCR. The table includes some 140,000 clones, roughly 90% detected once. Of note for this clone: Its target is not known.

CDR3 size: 15 residues. The V and J ends lost 4 bases and 0 bases respectively, with 11 bases between them. The germline V gene encodes CDR1 SGDLS and CDR2 YYNGEE. This chain joins TRBV9 and TRBJ2-1, with D possibly being TRBD2 (5 bases). Material: peripheral blood, obtained on day 0 of AZD1222 vaccination. The clonotype originates from an adult in good health. This CDR3 is CASSPVGSSYNEQFF. The DNA for the CDR3 is TGTGCCAGCAGCCCTGTAGGGAGCTCCTACAATGAGCAGTTCTTC.